This T cell receptor beta chain was sequenced in a study of regulatory T cells in long-lasting Graves disease. This CDR3 has 13 residues. V lost 8 bases to trimming and J lost 6 bases, with 18 bases between them. Germline V CDR1 and CDR2: DFQATT, SNEGSKA (reference sequence). Combining iRepertoire HTBI primers with Arm-PCR of CDR3 regions, the authors built TCR beta libraries. TCRdb processed the multiplex PCR reads anew with MiXCR; each CDR3 protein has one entry. The repertoire holds about 540,000 distinct CDR3 sequences, with approximately 13% as singletons. Time point described: newly diagnosed GD, antithyroid drugs for less than 3 months. There was RNA extracted from PBMCs, and the TCR library was made from it. This clonotype was detected ten times or more. This same sample was also part of a study on T cells in Graves' hyperthyroidism and ophthalmopathy.

The sequence was collected from a man aged 25 to 45 with Graves disease. Sequencing was performed on peripheral blood mononuclear cells (PBMCs), taken at new diagnosis, from a patient treated with antithyroid drugs. The rearrangement uses TRBV20-1 and TRBJ2-3; D might be TRBD1 or TRBD2, each matching 6 bases. CDR3 sequence (DNA): TGCAGTTCCAGGGGAGGAGTATTGGATACGCAGTATTTT. Translation: CSSRGGVLDTQYF.